This T cell receptor (beta chain) was documented in a study of control samples from healthy donors and cancer patients. Assay used: immunoSEQ multiplex PCR; TCRdb lists only in-frame clones, some missing. Altogether around 120,000 clones are present, over 85% being singletons, with the ten largest covering 3.6%. The CDR3 contains 13 residues. V was trimmed by 1 base and J by 4 bases, leaving 6 bases between them. Looked up from germline, CDR1 is LNHNV and CDR2 is YYDKDF (reference sequence). The sample comprised blood. The chain has TRBV15 and TRBJ2-3; D is ambiguous. The receptor comes from a man aged 25-45 years in good health. CDR3 sequence reads: CATSRVGSDTQYF. Written as DNA, the CDR3 is TGTGCCACCAGCAGAGTTGGGTCAGATACGCAGTATTTT.